This entry features one T cell receptor beta chain sequence. Sequenced by immunoSEQ multiplex PCR; TCRdb stores in-frame clones only, minus some. The table shows a few hundred thousand clones, with about 80% occurring only once. This specimen belongs to a study of blood T cell repertoires in COVID-19. The CDR3 sequence is 13 residues long. V shed 6 bases and J 5 bases; nucleotides not matched to a gene: 5. Looked up from germline, CDR1 is SGHDN and CDR2 is FVKESK. The clonotype comes from a young man who had recovered from COVID-19. V usage is TRBV14 and J usage is TRBJ1-2; 8 bases match TRBD1. Sample: peripheral blood. Here the CDR3 reads CASRPTGEYGYTF. For the CDR3, the DNA is TGTGCCAGCAGGCCGACAGGGGAGTATGGCTACACCTTC.